This paragraph covers one TCR beta chain sequence. What it binds is not known. The CDR3 length is 16 residues. CDR1 and CDR2 from the germline V gene are GTSNPN and SVGIG (reference sequence). J gave up 4 bases and V 8 bases, and 15 bases lay outside the gene matches. This entry comes from a study of shared clonotypes between healthy human individuals. Overall study results and limits: Genetic and exposure-history diversity was limited by the small donor number.

The assay used deep level. This table comes from immunoSEQ multiplex PCR, and its TCRdb copy is limited to in-frame clones, with some not included. In the table there are hundreds of thousands of clones, 70% to 80% of which are singletons. The V and J genes are TRBV30 and TRBJ2-7, with TRBD1 identical over 12 bases. The sequenced material came from PBMCs. The clonotype comes from a woman in her thirties or forties in good health. Some clones in this sample may be carry-over from other donors' samples. CDR3 loop: CALQTGQGAREYEQYF. The CDR3 nucleotides read TGTGCCCTACAAACGGGACAGGGGGCTCGCGAGTACGAGCAGTACTTC.